Listed below are T cell receptor beta chains from one sample, sequenced in a study of PD-L1 blockade in urothelial cancer. Using immunoSEQ multiplex PCR, the repertoire was profiled, and TCRdb retains in-frame clones only, with some absent. The sample has approximately 48,000 clones, more than 75% seen once. The sequencing here drew on PBMCs, taken around atezolizumab (anti-PD-L1) treatment. Receptors originate from a man between 60 and 75 years old with urothelial cancer. Each CDR3 is given with its conserved first and last residue. Fields, in order: D gene, clone size, J gene, V gene, CDR3 DNA, CDR3 protein. A D gene is named only where the DNA matches it firmly. Only some rows state a clone size, as once, few, many or a class for expanded clones.

D: TRBD1
size: .
J: TRBJ2-7
V: TRBV7-3
DNA: TGTGCCAGCAGCCCCAGGGGGTTCGACGAGCAGTACTTC
CDR3: CASSPRGFDEQYF

D: .
size: .
J: TRBJ2-7
V: TRBV5-1
DNA: TGCGCCAGCAGCTTGGAAGCGGCCAGCTCCTACGAGCAGTACTTC
CDR3: CASSLEAASSYEQYF

D: .
size: .
J: TRBJ1-4
V: TRBV5-1
DNA: TGCGCCAGCAGCTTGGGACTTCAGGGGATTTATGAAAAACTGTTTTTT
CDR3: CASSLGLQGIYEKLFF

D: .
size: once
J: TRBJ2-5
V: TRBV11-3
DNA: TGTGCCAGCAGCTCGGGCCTGTCTATTGGGGCTAAAGAGACCCAGTACTTC
CDR3: CASSSGLSIGAKETQYF

D: .
size: .
J: TRBJ1-5
V: TRBV21-1
DNA: TGTGCCAGCAGCCGATCATTAAGGAGGGAATGGCAGCCCCAGCATTTT
CDR3: CASSRSLRREWQPQHF

D: TRBD1
size: .
J: TRBJ1-5
V: TRBV28
DNA: TGTGCCAGCAGTTTATACGCGACAGGGTTAAGCAATCAGCCCCAGCATTTT
CDR3: CASSLYATGLSNQPQHF

D: .
size: .
J: TRBJ2-3
V: TRBV7-2
DNA: TGTGCCAGCAGCCCCAGCGGCACTAGCACAGATACGCAGTATTTT
CDR3: CASSPSGTSTDTQYF

D: TRBD2
size: .
J: TRBJ2-1
V: TRBV6-4
DNA: TGTGCCAGCAGTGACTCGACTAGCGGGAGGCCTAGCTCCTACAATGAGCAGTTCTTC
CDR3: CASSDSTSGRPSSYNEQFF

D: TRBD2
size: .
J: TRBJ2-3
V: TRBV5-1
DNA: TGCGCCAGCAGACTAACTAGCGGGGGCTCCCTGGGTACGCAGTATTTT
CDR3: CASRLTSGGSLGTQYF

D: TRBD2
size: .
J: TRBJ2-4
V: TRBV6-5
DNA: TGTGCCAGCAGTTACTCGAGCGGGGGCTTGAACATTCAGTACTTC
CDR3: CASSYSSGGLNIQYF

D: .
size: .
J: TRBJ1-2
V: TRBV9
DNA: TGTGCCAGCAGCGAGGGGGGGGCTCGATATGGCTACACCTTC
CDR3: CASSEGGARYGYTF

D: .
size: once
J: TRBJ2-3
V: TRBV19
DNA: TGTGCCAGTAGTAAGGGACTGCCTGGTAGCACAGATACGCAGTATTTT
CDR3: CASSKGLPGSTDTQYF

D: TRBD1
size: .
J: TRBJ2-7
V: TRBV6-5
DNA: TGTGCCAGCGGATACAGGGGGCACGAGCAGTACTTC
CDR3: CASGYRGHEQYF

D: .
size: .
J: TRBJ2-2
V: TRBV19
DNA: TGTGCCAGTAGTTCAGGGATCCGGACCACCGGGGAGCTGTTTTTT
CDR3: CASSSGIRTTGELFF

D: TRBD1
size: .
J: TRBJ1-4
V: TRBV2
DNA: TGTGCCAGCAGTCAGAACAGGGGGTCGGCTAATGAAAAACTGTTTTTT
CDR3: CASSQNRGSANEKLFF

D: .
size: .
J: TRBJ1-5
V: TRBV5-1
DNA: TGCGCCAGCAGCTTGGGAAGGGGAAGCAATCAGCCCCAGCATTTT
CDR3: CASSLGRGSNQPQHF

D: .
size: .
J: TRBJ1-2
V: TRBV11-2
DNA: TGTGCCAGCAGCTTAGATACAGGGCCCACGCTCCACTACACCTTC
CDR3: CASSLDTGPTLHYTF

D: TRBD2
size: once
J: TRBJ2-3
V: TRBV9
DNA: TGTGCCAGCAGCGGGCAAGCGGGAGGGGCCCATTCGGGTACGCAGTATTTT
CDR3: CASSGQAGGAHSGTQYF

D: .
size: .
J: TRBJ1-1
V: TRBV7-9
DNA: TGTGCCAGCAGCTTATTTGTGGCCGGGGCTGAAGCTTTCTTT
CDR3: CASSLFVAGAEAFF

D: .
size: .
J: TRBJ1-1
V: TRBV11-2
DNA: TGTGCCAGCAGCTTAGTACCCGGGGGGGAATCCTTTAACACTGAAGCTTTCTTT
CDR3: CASSLVPGGESFNTEAFF

D: TRBD2
size: .
J: TRBJ2-3
V: TRBV13
DNA: TGTGCCAGCAGCTTTGTTATTAGCGGGGGCACAGATACGCAGTATTTT
CDR3: CASSFVISGGTDTQYF

D: .
size: .
J: TRBJ2-3
V: TRBV11-3
DNA: TGTGCCAGCAGCTTAGGAGGCGATACGCAGTATTTT
CDR3: CASSLGGDTQYF

D: TRBD2
size: .
J: TRBJ2-3
V: TRBV28
DNA: TGTGCCAGCAGGCGGACTAGCGGGCCTAGCACAGATACGCAGTATTTT
CDR3: CASRRTSGPSTDTQYF

D: .
size: .
J: TRBJ1-1
V: TRBV7-2
DNA: TGTGCCAGCAGCTTAGGGGCATTTACTGAAGCTTTCTTT
CDR3: CASSLGAFTEAFF

D: .
size: .
J: TRBJ2-5
V: TRBV25-1
DNA: TGTGCCAGCAGTGATCGGGGTTCGGGAGAGACCCAGTACTTC
CDR3: CASSDRGSGETQYF

D: .
size: .
J: TRBJ1-3
V: TRBV27
DNA: TGTGCCAGCAGACTTGCAGCGGCTGGAAACACCATATATTTT
CDR3: CASRLAAAGNTIYF

D: TRBD2
size: .
J: TRBJ2-5
V: TRBV9
DNA: TGTGCCAGCAGCCAGCGGGAGGGCCGAGAGACCCAGTACTTC
CDR3: CASSQREGRETQYF

D: .
size: .
J: TRBJ1-2
V: TRBV5-6
DNA: TGTGCCAGCAGCTTAGGCAGGATAGACTATGGCTACACCTTC
CDR3: CASSLGRIDYGYTF

D: .
size: .
J: TRBJ2-7
V: TRBV5-5
DNA: TGTGCCAGCAGCTTGGTTGGAGACCTCTACGAGCAGTACTTC
CDR3: CASSLVGDLYEQYF

D: .
size: few
J: TRBJ1-6
V: TRBV27
DNA: TGTGCCAGCAGTTTATTGGGTACTATTAATTCACCCCTCCACTTT
CDR3: CASSLLGTINSPLHF

D: .
size: .
J: TRBJ2-7
V: TRBV10-3
DNA: TGTGCCATCAGTGAGTCCCCTATCATAGCATACGAGCAGTACTTC
CDR3: CAISESPIIAYEQYF

D: .
size: .
J: TRBJ1-1
V: TRBV20-1
DNA: TGCAGTACCGCTACCCGGACTGAAGCTTTCTTT
CDR3: CSTATRTEAFF

D: .
size: .
J: TRBJ2-3
V: TRBV9
DNA: TGTGCCAGCAGCGTATGGGACTCAGACACAGATACGCAGTATTTT
CDR3: CASSVWDSDTDTQYF

D: .
size: .
J: TRBJ1-1
V: TRBV11-3
DNA: TGTGCCAGCAGCTTAGAATCGGGGGGCAGAACTGAAGCTTTCTTT
CDR3: CASSLESGGRTEAFF

D: TRBD2
size: .
J: TRBJ2-6
V: TRBV11-1
DNA: TGTGCCAGCAGCTGGGGAGGGACTGGGGCCAACGTCCTGACTTTC
CDR3: CASSWGGTGANVLTF

D: .
size: .
J: TRBJ2-7
V: TRBV5-4
DNA: TGTGCCAGCAGCATCCGGGACTCCCCCTACGAGCAGTACTTC
CDR3: CASSIRDSPYEQYF

D: TRBD1
size: .
J: TRBJ2-7
V: TRBV19
DNA: TGTGCCAGTAGTATAGCAAACAGGGGGCTCTACGAGCAGTACTTC
CDR3: CASSIANRGLYEQYF

D: .
size: .
J: TRBJ1-1
V: TRBV18
DNA: TGTGCCAGCTCCCCTCGGGGGGGTTCGGACACTGAAGCTTTCTTT
CDR3: CASSPRGGSDTEAFF

D: .
size: .
J: TRBJ1-1
V: TRBV28
DNA: TGTGCCAGCAATGTAGCCGGTGCCACTGAAGCTTTCTTT
CDR3: CASNVAGATEAFF

D: .
size: once
J: TRBJ1-5
V: TRBV4-1
DNA: TGCGCCAGCAGCCCTTACGCCCGGGAAGGGCCCCAGCATTTT
CDR3: CASSPYAREGPQHF

D: .
size: .
J: TRBJ1-6
V: TRBV5-1
DNA: TGCGCCAGCAGCTTGGACAGTACGTATTCACCCCTCCACTTT
CDR3: CASSLDSTYSPLHF

D: TRBD1
size: .
J: TRBJ2-7
V: TRBV18
DNA: TGTGCCAGCTCACAGGACAGGGGCGAGCAGTACTTC
CDR3: CASSQDRGEQYF

D: TRBD1
size: .
J: TRBJ2-5
V: TRBV30
DNA: TGTGCCTGGAGTGAACCGGGACAGGGACTAGAGACCCAGTACTTC
CDR3: CAWSEPGQGLETQYF

D: .
size: .
J: TRBJ1-4
V: TRBV10-3
DNA: TGTGCCATCAGTGAGTCCTCGGGAACGGGACTGTTTTTT
CDR3: CAISESSGTGLFF

D: TRBD1
size: .
J: TRBJ2-3
V: TRBV5-1
DNA: TGCGCCAGCAGCATCGACAGGGGCCTGCCAGATACGCAGTATTTT
CDR3: CASSIDRGLPDTQYF

D: .
size: .
J: TRBJ1-3
V: TRBV10-3
DNA: TGTGCCATCAGTGTTGGGCAGGACTCTGGAAACACCATATATTTT
CDR3: CAISVGQDSGNTIYF

D: TRBD1
size: .
J: TRBJ2-1
V: TRBV5-6
DNA: TGTGCCAGCAGCTTGGCAGGGGGCAAGTTGTCCAATGAGCAGTTCTTC
CDR3: CASSLAGGKLSNEQFF

D: .
size: .
J: TRBJ2-7
V: TRBV19
DNA: TGTGCCAGTAGTATCCAGGGTTTGAACGAGCAGTACTTC
CDR3: CASSIQGLNEQYF

D: .
size: .
J: TRBJ2-1
V: TRBV29-1
DNA: TGCAGCCTTAGAAGCATGGCCTACAATGAGCAGTTCTTC
CDR3: CSLRSMAYNEQFF

D: .
size: .
J: TRBJ2-5
V: TRBV5-1
DNA: TGCGCCAGCAGCCCCGACAGTACCCAAGAGACCCAGTACTTC
CDR3: CASSPDSTQETQYF

D: .
size: .
J: TRBJ2-1
V: TRBV7-3
DNA: TGTGCCAGCAGCGGCGGGTTAAGGGTTGAGCAGTTCTTC
CDR3: CASSGGLRVEQFF

D: .
size: .
J: TRBJ2-3
V: TRBV5-4
DNA: TGTGCCAGCAGCTTGGATATAGATACGCAGTATTTT
CDR3: CASSLDIDTQYF

D: TRBD2
size: .
J: TRBJ2-5
V: TRBV11-1
DNA: TGTGCCAGCAGCAAACTAGCGGGGAGAGAGACCCAGTACTTC
CDR3: CASSKLAGRETQYF